This T cell receptor beta chain was found in a study of CD8+ T cells in alopecia areata. CDR3 length: 15 residues. V was cut by 0 bases and J by 6 bases, with 13 bases left in between. CDR1 is MGHRA, CDR2 YSYEKL, per germline. cDNA prepared by RNA extraction and subsequent reverse transcription served as the template for sequencing. Only in-frame clones appear in the TCRdb table, and some are missing; sequencing was by immunoSEQ multiplex PCR. The table has about 110,000 clones, approximately 60% seen once. V and J are TRBV4-1 and TRBJ2-3, with a weak D call TRBD2 (6 bases). This TCR came from a human donor in good health. Input material: CD8+ T cells sorted from blood. The CDR3 loop reads CASSQEDGRVDTQYF. The CDR3 region has the DNA TGCGCCAGCAGCCAAGAAGACGGGAGAGTCGATACGCAGTATTTT.